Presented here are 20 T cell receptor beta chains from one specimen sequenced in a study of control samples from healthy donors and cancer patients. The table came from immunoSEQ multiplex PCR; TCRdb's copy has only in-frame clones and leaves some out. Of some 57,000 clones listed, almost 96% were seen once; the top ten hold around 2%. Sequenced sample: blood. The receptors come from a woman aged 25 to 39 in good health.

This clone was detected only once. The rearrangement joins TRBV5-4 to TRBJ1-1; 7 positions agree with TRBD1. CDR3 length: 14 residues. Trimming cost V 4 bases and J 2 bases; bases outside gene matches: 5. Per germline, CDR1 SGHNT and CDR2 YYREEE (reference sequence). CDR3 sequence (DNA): TGTGCCAGCAGCCTCCGGGACAGTAACACTGAAGCTTTCTTT. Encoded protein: CASSLRDSNTEAFF.

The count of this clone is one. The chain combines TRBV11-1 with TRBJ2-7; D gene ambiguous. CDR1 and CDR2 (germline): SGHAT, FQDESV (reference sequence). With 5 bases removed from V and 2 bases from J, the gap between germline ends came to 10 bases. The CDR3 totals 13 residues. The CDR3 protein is CASSLDRTYEQYF. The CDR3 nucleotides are TGTGCCAGCAGCCTCGACCGGACCTACGAGCAGTACTTC.

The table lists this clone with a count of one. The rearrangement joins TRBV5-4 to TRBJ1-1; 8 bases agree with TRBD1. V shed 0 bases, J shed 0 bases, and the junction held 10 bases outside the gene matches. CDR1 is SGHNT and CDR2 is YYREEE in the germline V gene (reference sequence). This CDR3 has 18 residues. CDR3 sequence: CASSLVRTGGVVNTEAFF. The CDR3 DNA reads TGTGCCAGCAGCTTGGTTCGCACAGGGGGGGTCGTGAACACTGAAGCTTTCTTT.

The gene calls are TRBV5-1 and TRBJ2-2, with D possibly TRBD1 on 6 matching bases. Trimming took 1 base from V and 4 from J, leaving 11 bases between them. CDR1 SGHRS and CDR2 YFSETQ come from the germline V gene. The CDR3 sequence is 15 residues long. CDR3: CASSLQAGATGELFF. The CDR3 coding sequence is TGCGCCAGCAGCTTGCAGGCAGGGGCCACCGGGGAGCTGTTTTTT.

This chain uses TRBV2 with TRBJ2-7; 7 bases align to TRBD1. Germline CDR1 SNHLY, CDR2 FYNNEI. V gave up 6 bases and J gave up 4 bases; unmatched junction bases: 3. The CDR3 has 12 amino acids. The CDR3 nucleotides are TGTGCCAGCAGCGGACAGGCGTACGAGCAGTACTTC. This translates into CASSGQAYEQYF.

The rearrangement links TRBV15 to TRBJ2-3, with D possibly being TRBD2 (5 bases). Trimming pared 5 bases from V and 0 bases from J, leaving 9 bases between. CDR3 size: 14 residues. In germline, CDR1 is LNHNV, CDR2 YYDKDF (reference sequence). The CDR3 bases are TGTGCCACCAGCGACTGGACTAGCACAGATACGCAGTATTTT. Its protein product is CATSDWTSTDTQYF. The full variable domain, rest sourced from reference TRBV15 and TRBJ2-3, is DAMVIQNPRYQVTQFGKPVTLSCSQTLNHNVMYWYQQKSSQAPKLLFHYYDKDFNNEADTPDNFQSRRPNTSFCFLDIRSPGLGDTAMYLCATSDWTSTDTQYFGPGTRLTVL.

The CDR3 nucleotides are TGTGCCAGCAAAAAAGTGGAACTCTCAAGCAATCAGCCCCAGCATTTT. Translating gives CASKKVELSSNQPQHF. This sequence joins TRBV28 and TRBJ1-5; no clear D gene. Trimming took 7 bases from V and 1 from J, leaving 17 bases between them. The CDR3 loop spans 16 amino acids. Germline loops: CDR1 MDHEN, CDR2 SYDVKM.

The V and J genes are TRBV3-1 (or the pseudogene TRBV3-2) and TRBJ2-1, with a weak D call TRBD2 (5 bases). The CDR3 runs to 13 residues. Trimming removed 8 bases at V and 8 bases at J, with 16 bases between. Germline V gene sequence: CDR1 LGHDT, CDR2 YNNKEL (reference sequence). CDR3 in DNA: TGTGCCAGCCTCGGGATTGTTGGGGATGAGCAGTTCTTC. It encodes CASLGIVGDEQFF.

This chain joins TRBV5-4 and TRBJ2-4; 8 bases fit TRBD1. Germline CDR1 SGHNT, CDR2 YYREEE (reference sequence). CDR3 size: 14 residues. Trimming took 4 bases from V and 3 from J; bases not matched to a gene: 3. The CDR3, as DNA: TGTGCCAGCAGCGACAGGGGAGGCAAAAACATTCAGTACTTC. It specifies CASSDRGGKNIQYF.

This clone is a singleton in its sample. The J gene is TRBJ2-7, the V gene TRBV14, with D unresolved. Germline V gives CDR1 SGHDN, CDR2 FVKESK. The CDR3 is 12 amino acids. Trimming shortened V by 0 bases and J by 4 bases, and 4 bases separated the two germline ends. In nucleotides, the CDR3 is TGTGCCAGCAGCCAAGAGTGGTACGAGCAGTACTTC. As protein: CASSQEWYEQYF. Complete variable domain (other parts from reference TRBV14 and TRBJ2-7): EAGVTQFPSHSVIEKGQTVTLRCDPISGHDNLYWYRRVMGKEIKFLLHFVKESKQDESGMPNNRFLAERTGGTYSTLKVQPAELEDSGVYFCASSQEWYEQYFGPGTRLTVT.

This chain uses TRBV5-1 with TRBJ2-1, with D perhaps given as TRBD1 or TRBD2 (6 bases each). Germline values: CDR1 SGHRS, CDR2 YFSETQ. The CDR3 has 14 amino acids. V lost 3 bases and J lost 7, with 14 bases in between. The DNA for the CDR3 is TGCGCCAGCAGCTCGGGGGCTAGTAAGAATGAGCAGTTCTTC. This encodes CASSSGASKNEQFF.

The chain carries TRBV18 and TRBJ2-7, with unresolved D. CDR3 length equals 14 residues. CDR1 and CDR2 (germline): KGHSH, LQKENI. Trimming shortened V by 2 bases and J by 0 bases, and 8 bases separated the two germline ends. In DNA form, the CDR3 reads TGTGCCAGCTCACCAATAGAGAGCTCCTACGAGCAGTACTTC. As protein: CASSPIESSYEQYF.

CDR3 region: CASSIEAGVPAEAFF. Here the CDR3 DNA reads TGTGCCAGTAGTATAGAAGCAGGGGTCCCAGCTGAAGCTTTCTTT. V gene TRBV19 combines with J gene TRBJ1-1; the D gene is possibly TRBD1 (6 bases). Germline values: CDR1 LNHDA, CDR2 SQIVND (reference sequence). V lost 0 bases and J lost 6, with 14 bases in between. The CDR3 runs 15 residues. The full variable domain, its missing parts supplied by reference TRBV19 and TRBJ1-1, is DGGITQSPKYLFRKEGQNVTLSCEQNLNHDAMYWYRQDPGQGLRLIYYSQIVNDFQKGDIAEGYSVSREKKESFPLTVTSAQKNPTAFYLCASSIEAGVPAEAFFGQGTRLTVV.

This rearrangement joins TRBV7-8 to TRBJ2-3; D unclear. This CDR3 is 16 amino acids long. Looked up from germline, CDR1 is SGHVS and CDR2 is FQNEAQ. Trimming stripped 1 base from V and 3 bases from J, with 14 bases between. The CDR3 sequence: CASSLGSIDGTDTQYF. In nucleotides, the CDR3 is TGTGCCAGCAGCTTAGGGAGTATTGATGGGACAGATACGCAGTATTTT.

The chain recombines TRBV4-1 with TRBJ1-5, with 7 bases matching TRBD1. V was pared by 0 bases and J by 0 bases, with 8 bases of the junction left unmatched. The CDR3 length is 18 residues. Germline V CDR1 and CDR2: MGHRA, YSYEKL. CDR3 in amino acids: CASSQDPGGGYSNQPQHF. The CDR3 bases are TGCGCCAGCAGCCAAGATCCAGGGGGAGGGTATAGCAATCAGCCCCAGCATTTT.

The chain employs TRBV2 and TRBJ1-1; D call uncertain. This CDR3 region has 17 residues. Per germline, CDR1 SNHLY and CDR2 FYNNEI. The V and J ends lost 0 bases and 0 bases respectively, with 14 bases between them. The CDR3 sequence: CASSEAVFSHMNTEAFF. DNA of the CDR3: TGTGCCAGCAGTGAAGCAGTTTTCAGCCACATGAACACTGAAGCTTTCTTT.

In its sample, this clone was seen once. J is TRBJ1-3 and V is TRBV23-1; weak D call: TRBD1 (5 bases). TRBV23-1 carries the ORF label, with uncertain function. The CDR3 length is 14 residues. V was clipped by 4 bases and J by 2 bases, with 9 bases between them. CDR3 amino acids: CASSLVGPGNTIYF. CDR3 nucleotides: TGCGCCAGCAGTCTAGTGGGGCCTGGAAACACCATATATTTT.

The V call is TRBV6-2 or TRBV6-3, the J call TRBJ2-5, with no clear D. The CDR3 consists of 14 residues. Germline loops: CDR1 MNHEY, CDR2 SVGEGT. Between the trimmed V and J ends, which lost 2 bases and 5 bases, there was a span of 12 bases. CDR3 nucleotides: TGTGCCAGCAGTTACGGGCTAGTGGCTGAGACCCAGTACTTC. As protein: CASSYGLVAETQYF.

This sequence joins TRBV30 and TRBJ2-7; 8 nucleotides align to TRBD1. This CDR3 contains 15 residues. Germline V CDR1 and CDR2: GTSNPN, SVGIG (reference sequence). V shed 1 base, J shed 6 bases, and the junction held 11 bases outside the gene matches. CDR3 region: CAWSGQGSTPLEQYF. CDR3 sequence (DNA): TGTGCCTGGAGTGGACAGGGGTCTACCCCACTCGAGCAGTACTTC.

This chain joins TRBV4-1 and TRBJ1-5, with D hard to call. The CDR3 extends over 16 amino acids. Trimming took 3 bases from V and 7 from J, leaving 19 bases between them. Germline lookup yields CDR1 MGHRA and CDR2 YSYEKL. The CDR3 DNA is TGCGCCAGCAGCCAGGCCCCGGCCTCGGGAGGGCAGCCCCAGCATTTT. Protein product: CASSQAPASGGQPQHF.